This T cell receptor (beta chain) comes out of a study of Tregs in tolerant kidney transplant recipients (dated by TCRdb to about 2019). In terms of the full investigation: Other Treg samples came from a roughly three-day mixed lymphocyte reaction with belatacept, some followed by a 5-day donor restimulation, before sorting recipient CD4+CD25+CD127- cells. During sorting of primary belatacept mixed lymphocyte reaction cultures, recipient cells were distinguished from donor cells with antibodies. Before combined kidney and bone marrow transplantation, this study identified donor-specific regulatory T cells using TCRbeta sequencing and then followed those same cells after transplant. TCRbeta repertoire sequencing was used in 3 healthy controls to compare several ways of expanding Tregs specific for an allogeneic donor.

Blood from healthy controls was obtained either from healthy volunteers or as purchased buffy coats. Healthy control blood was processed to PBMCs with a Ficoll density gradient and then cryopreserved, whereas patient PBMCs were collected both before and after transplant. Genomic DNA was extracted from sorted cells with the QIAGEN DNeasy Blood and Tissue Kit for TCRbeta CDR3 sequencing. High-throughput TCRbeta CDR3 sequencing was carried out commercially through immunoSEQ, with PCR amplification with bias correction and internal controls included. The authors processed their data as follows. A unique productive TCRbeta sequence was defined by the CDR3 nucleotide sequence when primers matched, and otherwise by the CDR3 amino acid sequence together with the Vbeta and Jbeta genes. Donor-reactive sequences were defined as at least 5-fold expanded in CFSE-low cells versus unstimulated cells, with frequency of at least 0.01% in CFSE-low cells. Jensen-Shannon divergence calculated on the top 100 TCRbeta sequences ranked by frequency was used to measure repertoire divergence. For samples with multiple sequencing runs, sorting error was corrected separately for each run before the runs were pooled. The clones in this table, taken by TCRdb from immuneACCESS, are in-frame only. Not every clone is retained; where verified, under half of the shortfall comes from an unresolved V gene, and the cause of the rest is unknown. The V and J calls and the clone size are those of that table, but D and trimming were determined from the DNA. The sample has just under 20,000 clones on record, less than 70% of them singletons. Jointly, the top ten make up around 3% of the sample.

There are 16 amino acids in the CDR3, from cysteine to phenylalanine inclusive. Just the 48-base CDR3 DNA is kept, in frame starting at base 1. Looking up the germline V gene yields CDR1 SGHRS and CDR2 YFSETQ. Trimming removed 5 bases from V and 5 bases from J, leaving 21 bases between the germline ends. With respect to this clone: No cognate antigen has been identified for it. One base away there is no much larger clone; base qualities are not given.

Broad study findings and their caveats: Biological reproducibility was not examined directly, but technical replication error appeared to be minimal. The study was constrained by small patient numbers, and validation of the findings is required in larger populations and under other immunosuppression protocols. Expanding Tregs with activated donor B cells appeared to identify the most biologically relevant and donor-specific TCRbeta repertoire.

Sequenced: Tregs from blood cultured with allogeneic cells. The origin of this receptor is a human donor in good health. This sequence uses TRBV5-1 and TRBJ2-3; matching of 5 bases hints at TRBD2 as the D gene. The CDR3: CASSRLGDTTGDTQYF. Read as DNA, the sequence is TGCGCCAGCAGTCGATTGGGAGATACAACGGGAGATACGCAGTATTTT.